One sample yielded the 6 T cell receptor beta chains listed below, sequenced in a study of cytomegalovirus exposure and HLA in healthy donors. Use of 60 Vbeta and 13 Jbeta primers characterized the PCR. Measured with immunoSEQ multiplex PCR; TCRdb has only the in-frame clones, and not every one. The sample comprises about 100,000 clones, roughly 84% of which are singletons, and approximately 1.2% rests with the top ten. Material for sequencing was PBMCs. These receptors were obtained from a woman under 30 in good health and CMV-seronegative.

This chain links TRBV2 with TRBJ2-4; TRBD1 might be the D (6 bases). Trimming pared 4 bases from V and 0 bases from J, leaving 16 bases between. CDR1 SNHLY and CDR2 FYNNEI come from the germline V gene. The CDR3 runs 17 residues. The CDR3 DNA sequence: TGTGCCAGCAGTGGGGTGTTGACAGGTTTAGCCAAAAACATTCAGTACTTC. Amino acids: CASSGVLTGLAKNIQYF.

V is TRBV18 and J is TRBJ2-5, with 15 bases identical to TRBD2. Trimming took 2 bases from V and 5 from J; bases not matched to a gene: 12. Germline V CDR1 and CDR2: KGHSH, LQKENI. This CDR3 region has 19 residues. CDR3 sequence: CASSPKAGGLAGGRETQYF. CDR3 coding DNA: TGTGCCAGCTCACCAAAAGCCGGCGGACTAGCGGGAGGGCGGGAGACCCAGTACTTC. Full variable domain (missing parts from reference TRBV18 and TRBJ2-5): NAGVMQNPRHLVRRRGQEARLRCSPMKGHSHVYWYRQLPEEGLKFMVYLQKENIIDESGMPKERFSAEFPKEGPSILRIQQVVRGDSAAYFCASSPKAGGLAGGRETQYFGPGTRLLVL.

The CDR3 DNA sequence: TGTGCCAGCAGCCTAAATAGCGGGGGGGGCGCTTGGGGCAATGAGCAGTTCTTC. Amino acid sequence: CASSLNSGGGAWGNEQFF. V is TRBV7-6 and J is TRBJ2-1; TRBD2 agrees at 11 bases. The CDR3 loop spans 18 amino acids. The V gene's germline CDR1 is SGHVS and CDR2 FNYEAQ. V lost 5 bases, J lost 6 bases, and 15 bases stayed unmatched.

This clone was seen only a few times. The V call is TRBV7-8, the J call TRBJ2-7; D might be TRBD1 (6 bases). The length of the CDR3 is 15 residues. Germline-derived CDR1 and CDR2 are SGHVS and FQNEAQ. V lost 4 bases to trimming and J lost 1 base, with 14 bases between them. This chain's CDR3 is CASSSTGQSSYEQYF. CDR3 in DNA: TGTGCCAGCAGCTCAACCGGACAGTCGTCCTACGAGCAGTACTTC.

The chain recombines TRBV2 with TRBJ2-5; D is possibly TRBD2 (6 bases). V was clipped by 1 base and J by 2 bases, with 8 bases between them. Looked up from germline, CDR1 is SNHLY and CDR2 is FYNNEI. CDR3 length equals 14 residues. The CDR3 is CASSEVRGQETQYF. CDR3 DNA sequence: TGTGCCAGCAGTGAAGTACGGGGGCAAGAGACCCAGTACTTC.

The CDR3 DNA sequence: TGTGCCAGCAGTTACCGGGACAGGGAAGGCTACACCTTC. Amino acid sequence: CASSYRDREGYTF. The chain has TRBV6-5 and TRBJ1-2, with 9 bases that match TRBD1. CDR1 is MNHEY and CDR2 is SVGAGI in the germline V gene. The J segment lost 8 bases and the V segment lost 2 bases, leaving 3 bases of the junction unmatched. The CDR3 covers 13 residues.